One and the same sample provided the 28 T cell receptor beta chains below, sequenced in a study of T cell repertoires in cytomegalovirus infection. TCRdb redid the calling of the reads with MiXCR, one entry per CDR3 protein. The sample has around 70,000 distinct CDR3 sequences; 3% to 4.5% are singletons. The specimen was PBMCs. These receptors all stem from a human donor in good health (CMV status not recorded). Some clones in this sample may be carry-over from other donors' samples.

This clonotype was found many times. Written as DNA, the CDR3 is TGTGCCAGCAGTTTAAAAGGGAGGGGGACAGATACGCAGTATTTT. This sequence encodes CASSLKGRGTDTQYF. This sequence joins TRBV12-3 or TRBV12-4 and TRBJ2-3; tentative D call: TRBD2 (7 bases). This CDR3 comprises 15 residues. Trimming pared 2 bases from V and 3 bases from J, leaving 12 bases between.

This clonotype appeared many times. V and J are TRBV7-2 and TRBJ1-2; D is unclear. Germline CDR1 reads SGHTA; CDR2 reads FQGNSA. This CDR3 is built from 14 residues. V lost 2 bases and J lost 2, with 9 bases in between. DNA for the CDR3: TGTGCCAGCAGCTTACGCGCCAGCAACTATGGCTACACCTTC. This sequence encodes CASSLRASNYGYTF.

At least ten counts were recorded for this clonotype. This rearrangement joins TRBV25-1 to TRBJ1-1; D not resolved. V was cut by 1 base and J by 1 base, with 10 bases left in between. Germline V CDR1 and CDR2: MGHDK, SYGVNS. The CDR3 has 15 amino acids. CDR3 sequence: CASSESPPGNTEAFF. The DNA for the CDR3 is TGTGCCAGCAGTGAATCCCCCCCCGGGAACACTGAAGCTTTCTTT. The whole variable domain, filled in from reference TRBV25-1 and TRBJ1-1, reads EADIYQTPRYLVIGTGKKITLECSQTMGHDKMYWYQQDPGMELHLIHYSYGVNSTEKGDLSSESTVSRIRTEHFPLTLESARPSHTSQYLCASSESPPGNTEAFFGQGTRLTVV.

This clonotype occurred many times. This chain connects TRBV7-2 to TRBJ1-2; 10 positions match TRBD1. Per germline, CDR1 SGHTA and CDR2 FQGNSA. The CDR3 loop spans 15 amino acids. V lost 6 bases to trimming and J lost 8 bases; unmatched junction nucleotides: 12. Here the CDR3 DNA reads TGTGCCAGCAGAAAAGATCGACAGGGGGCGCGAGGCTACACCTTC. It is translated as CASRKDRQGARGYTF.

This clonotype was observed many times. This chain joins TRBV7-2 and TRBJ2-1; 12 nucleotides align to TRBD2. The ends lost 6 bases at V and 6 bases at J; junction bases unmatched: 9. Germline CDR1 SGHTA, CDR2 FQGNSA. The CDR3 is 16 amino acids. CDR3 sequence reads: CASSSPGLAGFNEQFF. The CDR3 nucleotides are TGTGCCAGCAGTTCACCGGGACTAGCGGGTTTCAATGAGCAGTTCTTC.

This clonotype was seen at least ten times. The genes are TRBV7-9 and TRBJ1-4, with 9 bases fitting TRBD1. V lost 3 bases and J lost 7; bases outside the gene matches: 6. This CDR3 is 15 amino acids long. Looked up from germline, CDR1 is SEHNR and CDR2 is FQNEAQ (reference sequence). The CDR3 DNA sequence: TGTGCCAGCAGCTTGTACAGGGGGCTCGTTGAAAAACTGTTTTTT. This translates into CASSLYRGLVEKLFF. The complete variable domain, with remaining parts taken from reference TRBV7-9 and TRBJ1-4, reads DTGVSQNPRHKITKRGQNVTFRCDPISEHNRLYWYRQTLGQGPEFLTYFQNEAQLEKSRLLSDRFSAERPKGSFSTLEIQRTEQGDSAMYLCASSLYRGLVEKLFFGSGTQLSVL.

In this sample, this clonotype turned up many times. The V and J genes are TRBV7-8 and TRBJ2-1; 9 positions match TRBD1. V gave up 1 base and J gave up 8 bases; unmatched junction bases: 9. The CDR3 extends over 16 amino acids. Germline CDR1 SGHVS, CDR2 FQNEAQ. DNA for the CDR3: TGTGCCAGCAGCTTAGTTCCGGGACAGGGTGGCCATGAGCAGTTCTTC. Translating it yields CASSLVPGQGGHEQFF.

Many counts were recorded for this clonotype. V usage is TRBV6-2 or TRBV6-3 and J usage is TRBJ2-7; D is unclear. Trimming cost V 4 bases and J 2 bases, with 9 bases left between them. The germline gives CDR1 MNHEY, CDR2 SVGEGT. The CDR3 has 13 amino acids. CDR3 bases: TGTGCCAGCAGTTTTGGGCAGACCTACGAGCAGTACTTC. Residues: CASSFGQTYEQYF.

This clonotype was found many times. The CDR3 spells CASQGLAALRAQYF. The CDR3 nucleotides are TGTGCCAGCCAGGGACTAGCGGCCCTCAGGGCCCAGTACTTC. This chain connects TRBV28 to TRBJ2-5; 11 bases align to TRBD2. Germline CDR1 reads MDHEN; CDR2 reads SYDVKM. With V trimmed by 8 bases and J by 9 bases, 11 bases remained unmatched. This CDR3 is 14 amino acids long.

The table lists this clonotype with many counts. The chain carries TRBV28 and TRBJ2-5; D is ambiguous. The CDR3 contains 14 residues. V dropped 3 bases and J dropped 3 bases, with 11 bases sitting between them. Germline V gene data show CDR1 as MDHEN and CDR2 as SYDVKM. The CDR3 DNA reads as TGTGCCAGCAGTTTGAACTACGCCGAAGAGACCCAGTACTTC. This gives the protein CASSLNYAEETQYF.

This clonotype was recorded at least ten times. The genes are TRBV11-2 and TRBJ2-3; tentative D call: TRBD2 (6 bases). CDR1 and CDR2 (germline): SGHAT, FQNNGV. The CDR3 covers 13 residues. Trimming shortened V by 2 bases and J by 6 bases, and 9 bases separated the two germline ends. The CDR3 region is CASSLFRGDTQYF. The CDR3 nucleotides are TGTGCCAGCAGCTTATTCCGGGGGGATACGCAGTATTTT.

Worth noting for this clonotype: A much larger clone differs from this one at a single base, so this may be a read error. In DNA form, the CDR3 reads TGTGCCAGCAACCCTGGGGGAGGCTATGGCTACACCTTC. Its protein product is CASNPGGGYGYTF. The genes are TRBV6-8 and TRBJ1-2, with TRBD1 as a possible D gene (5 bases). CDR1 and CDR2 from the germline V gene are MNHGY and SAAAGT. Between the trimmed V and J ends, which lost 7 bases and 4 bases, there was a span of 13 bases. The CDR3 length is 13 residues.

In this sample, this clonotype turned up many times. The chain links TRBV7-2 to TRBJ1-2, with TRBD1 identical over 7 bases. The CDR3 is 17 amino acids. Germline trimming cut 5 bases from V and 7 bases from J; bases unmatched to any gene: 19. The germline V gene has CDR1 SGHTA and CDR2 FQGNSA. This CDR3 reads CASSLVHRGGKGSGYTF. The CDR3, as DNA: TGTGCCAGCAGCCTGGTGCACAGGGGAGGTAAAGGAAGTGGCTACACCTTC.

Ten or more counts support this clonotype. The chain joins TRBV6-2 or TRBV6-3 to TRBJ2-1, with TRBD2 matching 7 bases. The germline V gene encodes CDR1 MNHEY and CDR2 SVGEGT. The ends lost 4 bases at V and 6 bases at J; junction bases unmatched: 9. The CDR3 has 15 residues. This CDR3 is CASSSNGRPGNEQFF. Written as DNA, the CDR3 is TGTGCCAGCAGTTCAAACGGGAGGCCAGGCAATGAGCAGTTCTTC.

This clonotype was seen at least ten times. The V gene is TRBV29-1, the J gene TRBJ1-1; D is undetermined. Trimming cost V 5 bases and J 11 bases, with 15 bases left between them. The CDR3 has 11 amino acids. Germline V gives CDR1 SQVTM, CDR2 ANQGSEA. The CDR3 region has the DNA TGCAGCGTTACTCGAGTCGGGTACGCTTTCTTT. Translating it yields CSVTRVGYAFF.

Many counts were recorded for this clonotype. The chain carries TRBV7-9 and TRBJ1-2, with a weak D call TRBD1 (5 bases). V lost 5 bases, J lost 6 bases, and 16 bases lay in between. This CDR3 is built from 14 residues. Germline V gene lookup returns CDR1 SEHNR and CDR2 FQNEAQ (reference sequence). In nucleotides, the CDR3 is TGTGCCAGCAGCCCTCCCCCGGACACCAATGGCTACACCTTC. Its protein product is CASSPPPDTNGYTF.

In its sample, this clonotype was seen many times. The V and J genes are TRBV7-2 and TRBJ2-5; 8 bases match TRBD1. The CDR3 contains 14 residues. Germline CDR1 is SGHTA and CDR2 is FQGNSA. Trimming at V came to 5 bases and at J to 3 bases, leaving 5 bases not matched to a gene. The chain's CDR3 is CASSQTGEKETQYF. The CDR3 DNA follows: TGTGCCAGCAGCCAGACAGGGGAAAAAGAGACCCAGTACTTC.

This clonotype was observed at least ten times. The genes are TRBV5-1 and TRBJ1-2; no reliable D call. CDR1 and CDR2 from the germline V gene are SGHRS and YFSETQ. V lost 4 bases and J 2 bases, leaving 12 bases between the germline ends. The CDR3 covers 14 residues. CDR3 loop: CASSMDPPNYGYTF. CDR3 sequence (DNA): TGCGCCAGCAGCATGGACCCACCCAACTATGGCTACACCTTC.

This clonotype was observed many times. The gene calls are TRBV7-8 and TRBJ2-3, with a weak D call TRBD2 (5 bases). The germline V gene encodes CDR1 SGHVS and CDR2 FQNEAQ. The CDR3 is 16 amino acids. Trimming shortened V by 5 bases and J by 1 base, and 16 bases separated the two germline ends. The CDR3 bases are TGTGCCAGCAGCCAAATAAGCGGACCCGGCACAGATACGCAGTATTTT. Translation gives CASSQISGPGTDTQYF.

This clonotype was seen at least ten times. V gene TRBV7-2 combines with J gene TRBJ2-7, with 8 bases identical to TRBD2. CDR3 size: 15 residues. Trimming took 1 base from V and 4 from J; bases not matched to a gene: 6. The germline V gene encodes CDR1 SGHTA and CDR2 FQGNSA. The CDR3 DNA reads TGTGCCAGCAGCTTAGGGCTAGCGGGTCCTTACGAGCAGTACTTC. Encoded protein: CASSLGLAGPYEQYF.

This clonotype was seen ten or more times. The chain links TRBV7-2 to TRBJ2-7; D not resolved. Between the trimmed V and J ends, which lost 4 bases and 7 bases, there was a span of 14 bases. Per the germline V gene, CDR1 is SGHTA and CDR2 is FQGNSA. This CDR3 comprises 13 residues. The CDR3 reads CASSYDATREQYF. The CDR3 DNA sequence: TGTGCCAGCAGCTATGACGCCACTCGGGAGCAGTACTTC.

This clonotype was detected many times. The V call is TRBV7-2, the J call TRBJ2-7; 13 bases agree with TRBD2. The length of the CDR3 is 16 residues. Germline assignment: CDR1 SGHTA and CDR2 FQGNSA. Trimming at V came to 1 base and at J to 6 bases, leaving 6 bases not matched to a gene. CDR3 DNA sequence: TGTGCCAGCAGCTTAGGGACTAGCGGGAGTATTAGCGAGCAGTACTTC. Translated, it gives CASSLGTSGSISEQYF.

This clonotype was seen many times. This chain links TRBV7-8 with TRBJ1-5; 7 nucleotides agree with TRBD1. CDR3 length equals 17 residues. Germline V gene lookup returns CDR1 SGHVS and CDR2 FQNEAQ. J was trimmed by 5 bases and V by 0 bases; bases with no gene match: 10. CDR3 protein: CASSLAGTVINYQPQHF. In nucleotides, the CDR3 is TGTGCCAGCAGCTTAGCCGGGACAGTGATAAATTATCAGCCCCAGCATTTT. The full variable domain, with the rest looked up from reference TRBV7-8 and TRBJ1-5, is GAGVSQSPRYKVAKRGQDVALRCDPISGHVSLFWYQQALGQGPEFLTYFQNEAQLDKSGLPSDRFFAERPEGSVSTLKIQRTQQEDSAVYLCASSLAGTVINYQPQHFGDGTRLSIL.

This clonotype came up many times. The chain joins TRBV7-2 to TRBJ2-7, with D perhaps matching TRBD2 (5 bases). Germline V lookup: CDR1 SGHTA, CDR2 FQGNSA. V was pared by 1 base and J by 3 bases, with 10 bases between. The CDR3 length is 14 residues. CDR3 residues: CASSLGPSYYEQYF. The CDR3 DNA follows: TGTGCCAGCAGCTTAGGTCCTAGCTACTACGAGCAGTACTTC.

This clonotype was recorded at least ten times. V and J are TRBV6-5 and TRBJ1-1; a possible D gene is TRBD1 (6 bases). This CDR3 region has 14 residues. Germline V gene lookup returns CDR1 MNHEY and CDR2 SVGAGI. Trimming took 3 bases from V and 4 from J, leaving 12 bases between them. This chain's CDR3 is CASSYGGLTTEAFF. CDR3 nucleotide sequence: TGTGCCAGCAGTTATGGGGGGCTCACCACTGAAGCTTTCTTT.

The sample holds many counts of this clonotype. The chain has TRBV12-3 or TRBV12-4 and TRBJ1-1, with D maybe TRBD1 (6 bases). V was cut by 4 bases and J by 1 base, with 7 bases left in between. The CDR3 totals 13 residues. The DNA for the CDR3 is TGTGCCAGCAGTTCAGGGGCGAACACTGAAGCTTTCTTT. It specifies CASSSGANTEAFF.

This clonotype was counted at least ten times. The chain joins TRBV28 to TRBJ2-3, with D perhaps matching TRBD1 or TRBD2 (5 bases each). Trimming removed 4 bases from V and 0 bases from J, with 8 bases in between. Germline V CDR1 and CDR2: MDHEN, SYDVKM. This CDR3 region has 14 residues. CDR3 residues: CASSSGDSTDTQYF. CDR3 coding DNA: TGTGCCAGCAGTTCCGGGGACAGCACAGATACGCAGTATTTT.

This clonotype was counted ten times or more. This chain joins TRBV3-1 and TRBJ2-1; 12 nucleotides align to TRBD2. CDR3 length equals 14 residues. The J segment lost 7 bases and the V segment lost 5 bases, leaving 3 bases of the junction unmatched. Germline CDR1 and CDR2: LGHDT and YNNKEL (reference sequence). The CDR3 sequence: CASSKTSGRNEQFF. The DNA of the CDR3 is TGTGCCAGCAGCAAGACTAGCGGGAGAAATGAGCAGTTCTTC.